Presented here are 8 T cell receptor beta chains from one specimen sequenced in a study of blood T cell repertoires in COVID-19. Some clones are missing from TCRdb's copy, which holds only in-frame ones; the method was immunoSEQ multiplex PCR. The sample lists fewer than 250,000 clones, approximately 81% occurring once. The sample was peripheral blood. The receptors come from a woman over 75 with COVID-19, enrolled during active disease.

J is TRBJ1-2 and V is TRBV28; D remains unclear. The V gene lost 1 base and the J gene lost 8 bases, with 8 bases spanning the gap. This CDR3 contains 12 residues. Germline assignment: CDR1 MDHEN and CDR2 SYDVKM. The CDR3 nucleotides read TGTGCCAGCAGTTTATCTCAGCGGGGCTACACCTTC. This gives the protein CASSLSQRGYTF.

Concerning this clone: In the same sample, other DNA sequences code for this CDR3. The V gene is TRBV11-2, the J gene TRBJ1-1; the D is unclear. This CDR3 has 13 residues. The V and J ends lost 1 base and 1 base respectively, with 4 bases between them. CDR1 is SGHAT, CDR2 FQNNGV, per germline. The chain's CDR3 is CASSLGGNTEAFF. The CDR3 bases are TGTGCCAGCAGCTTAGGAGGGAACACTGAAGCTTTCTTT.

The chain carries TRBV2 and TRBJ1-5; 8 positions match TRBD1. V gave up 8 bases and J gave up 7 bases; unmatched junction bases: 10. This CDR3 spans 14 amino acids. CDR1 and CDR2 from the germline V gene are SNHLY and FYNNEI. CDR3 loop: CASGGQGAWQPQHF. Here the CDR3 DNA reads TGTGCCAGCGGAGGGCAGGGGGCCTGGCAGCCCCAGCATTTT.

The chain has TRBV2 and TRBJ2-5; TRBD2 matches 14 bases. Germline CDR1 reads SNHLY; CDR2 reads FYNNEI. The V and J ends lost 4 bases and 1 base, in that order; junction bases with no gene match: 2. CDR3 size: 16 residues. Here the CDR3 reads CASSVTSGGAQETQYF. The CDR3 DNA is TGTGCCAGCAGTGTGACTAGCGGGGGGGCCCAAGAGACCCAGTACTTC.

Written as DNA, the CDR3 is TGCGCCAGCAGTGAGAGCCTTAGCAATCAGCCCCAGCATTTT. Protein: CASSESLSNQPQHF. The rearrangement uses TRBV10-1 and TRBJ1-5; D is ambiguous. V gave up 2 bases and J gave up 0 bases, with 5 bases separating them. The CDR3 contains 14 residues. Germline CDR1 is WNHNN and CDR2 is SYGVQD (reference sequence).

The gene calls are TRBV14 and TRBJ1-2, with 7 bases matching TRBD1. With V trimmed by 4 bases and J by 4 bases, 6 bases remained unmatched. Germline V gene lookup returns CDR1 SGHDN and CDR2 FVKESK. The CDR3 is 14 residues long. CDR3 residues: CASSRLGGGYGYTF. CDR3 in DNA: TGTGCCAGCAGCCGACTAGGGGGCGGCTATGGCTACACCTTC.

This chain joins TRBV28 and TRBJ1-2, with 8 nucleotides matching TRBD1. The CDR3 has 15 amino acids. CDR1 and CDR2 (germline): MDHEN, SYDVKM. Unmatched junction bases numbered 6, after V lost 4 bases and J lost 2 bases. The chain's CDR3 is CASSSGQASNYGYTF. CDR3 nucleotides: TGTGCCAGCAGTTCGGGACAGGCGTCCAACTATGGCTACACCTTC.

The gene calls are TRBV27 and TRBJ2-7, with TRBD1 matching over 8 bases. This CDR3 comprises 13 residues. Losses at the gene ends were 7 bases for V and 8 bases for J; bases not matched to a gene: 10. Germline V gene data show CDR1 as MNHEY and CDR2 as SMNVEV (reference sequence). The DNA of the CDR3 is TGTGCCAGCATTCCACCGGCAGGGGGCAAGCAGTACGTC. Amino acid sequence: CASIPPAGGKQYV.